Listed here are 5 T cell receptor beta chains from one sample, sequenced in a study of blood T cell repertoires in COVID-19. The protocol was immunoSEQ multiplex PCR, while the TCRdb copy is restricted to in-frame clones and leaves out a portion. Of about 41,000 clones in the sample, around 83% were seen once. Input material: peripheral blood. The receptors derive from a woman at least 80 years old with active or convalescent COVID-19.

V is TRBV10-3 and J is TRBJ2-5; weak D call: TRBD1 (5 bases). Between the trimmed V and J ends, which lost 4 bases and 2 bases, there was a span of 11 bases. Germline loops: CDR1 ENHRY, CDR2 SYGVKD. The CDR3 consists of 14 residues. CDR3 loop: CAISGGSLQETQYF. The CDR3 nucleotides read TGTGCCATCAGTGGGGGCAGCCTGCAAGAGACCCAGTACTTC.

The chain carries TRBV29-1 and TRBJ2-5; perhaps TRBD2 as D (5 bases). The CDR3 is 13 residues long. Germline V lookup: CDR1 SQVTM, CDR2 ANQGSEA. With 1 base removed from V and 4 bases from J, the gap between germline ends came to 10 bases. CDR3 in amino acids: CSVEGREGETQYF. In DNA, the CDR3 is TGCAGCGTTGAAGGACGGGAAGGAGAGACCCAGTACTTC.

The genes are TRBV20-1 and TRBJ2-4; D might be TRBD2 (5 bases). The V and J ends lost 3 bases and 0 bases respectively, with 9 bases between them. The CDR3 has 14 residues. Germline V lookup: CDR1 DFQATT, CDR2 SNEGSKA (reference sequence). The CDR3 protein is CSASGEIAKNIQYF. The CDR3 nucleotides are TGCAGTGCTAGTGGGGAGATAGCCAAAAACATTCAGTACTTC.

J is TRBJ1-5 and V is TRBV19; a possible D gene is TRBD1 (6 bases). From germline, CDR1 is LNHDA and CDR2 SQIVND (reference sequence). Trimming took 6 bases from V and 3 from J, leaving 12 bases between them. The CDR3 is 14 amino acids. As DNA, the CDR3 is TGTGCCAGTAGACCACAGGGATTCAATCAGCCCCAGCATTTT. Protein sequence: CASRPQGFNQPQHF.

The chain uses TRBV11-2 and TRBJ2-3; TRBD2 might be the D (6 bases). Deletions cut 1 base from V and 2 bases from J, with 19 bases between. The germline gives CDR1 SGHAT, CDR2 FQNNGV. The CDR3 has 18 amino acids. DNA of the CDR3: TGTGCCAGCAGCTTAGGCTTGGGAGGCTACCAAATCACAGATACGCAGTATTTT. It translates to CASSLGLGGYQITDTQYF. The whole variable domain, filled in from reference TRBV11-2 and TRBJ2-3, reads EAGVAQSPRYKIIEKRQSVAFWCNPISGHATLYWYQQILGQGPKLLIQFQNNGVVDDSQLPKDRFSAERLKGVDSTLKIQPAKLEDSAVYLCASSLGLGGYQITDTQYFGPGTRLTVL.